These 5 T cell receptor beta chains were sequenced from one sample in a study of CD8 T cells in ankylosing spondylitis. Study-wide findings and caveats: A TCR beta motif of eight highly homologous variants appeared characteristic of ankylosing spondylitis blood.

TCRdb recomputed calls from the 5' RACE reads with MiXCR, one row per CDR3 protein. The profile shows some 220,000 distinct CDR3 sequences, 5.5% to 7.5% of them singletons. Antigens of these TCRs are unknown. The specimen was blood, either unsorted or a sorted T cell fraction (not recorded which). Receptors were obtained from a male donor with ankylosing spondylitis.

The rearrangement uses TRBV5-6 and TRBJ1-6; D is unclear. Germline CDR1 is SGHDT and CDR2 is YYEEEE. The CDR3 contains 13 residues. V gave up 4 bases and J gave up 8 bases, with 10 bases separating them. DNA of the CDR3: TGTGCCAGCAGCAACCGGCCCCATTCACCCCTCCACTTT. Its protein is CASSNRPHSPLHF.

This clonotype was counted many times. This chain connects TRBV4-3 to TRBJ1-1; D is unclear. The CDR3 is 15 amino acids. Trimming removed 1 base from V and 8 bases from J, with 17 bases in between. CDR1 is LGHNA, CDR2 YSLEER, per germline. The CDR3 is CASSQVWGMGMEAFF. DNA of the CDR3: TGCGCCAGCAGCCAAGTTTGGGGAATGGGGATGGAAGCTTTCTTT.

CDR3 nucleotides: TGCAGTGCTAGGGGCGTAGGGACAGCGAACACTGAAGCTTTCTTT. Translated: CSARGVGTANTEAFF. The rearrangement uses TRBV20-1 and TRBJ1-1; 7 bases match TRBD1. The J segment lost 1 base and the V segment lost 3 bases, leaving 8 bases of the junction unmatched. The CDR3 covers 15 residues. Germline lookup yields CDR1 DFQATT and CDR2 SNEGSKA (reference sequence).

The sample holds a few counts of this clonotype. The CDR3 DNA reads TGTGCCAGCAGCTATCCGGGACAGGGAGGCTACGAGCAGTACTTC. Its protein is CASSYPGQGGYEQYF. This chain connects TRBV7-9 to TRBJ2-7; 9 bases are a match to TRBD1. Germline V lookup: CDR1 SEHNR, CDR2 FQNEAQ (reference sequence). V gave up 4 bases and J gave up 3 bases; unmatched junction bases: 7. CDR3 length equals 15 residues.

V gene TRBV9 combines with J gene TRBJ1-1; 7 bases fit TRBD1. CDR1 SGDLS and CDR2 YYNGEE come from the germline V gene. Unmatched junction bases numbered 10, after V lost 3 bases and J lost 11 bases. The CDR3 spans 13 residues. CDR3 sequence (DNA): TGTGCCAGCAGCGAGACGGGACAGCTTGCCGCTTTCTTT. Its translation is CASSETGQLAAFF.